This T cell receptor beta chain came from a study of blood T cell repertoires in COVID-19 (dated by TCRdb to 2018 to 2021). The study in broad terms: Collaborator samples came from the United States, Italy and Spain and covered acute and convalescent phases of COVID-19. The material from the prospective study consisted of cDNA or gDNA derived from T cells, B-cell-depleted T cells, or PBMCs. Subjects who had been exposed to COVID-19, were actively infected with it, or had recovered from it provided the deeply sampled blood TCRbeta repertoires that made up the dataset. The repertoires were released in a freely available public database intended as a resource for research on the immune response to SARS-CoV-2. The samples were drawn from the first 160 participants of the ongoing ImmuneRACE study and from 1,254 subjects provided by 6 global collaborators. The sample metadata nearly always contained a de-identified subject ID, COVID-19 status, age in years and sex. Where available, HLA class I and class II types were obtained from metadata supplied by the sample provider rather than from assay-based typing.

The CDR3 goes from the cysteine to the phenylalanine over 14 residues. CDR3 DNA is the only sequence kept; it has 42 bases, read in frame from the first base. After removal of 3 bases from V and 4 bases from J, the junction retains 5 bases not matched to a gene. Looking up the germline V gene yields CDR1 KGHSH and CDR2 LQKENI. Concerning this clone: Its specific antigen is unknown. Base qualities were left out, and no much larger clone turns up one base away.

Overall study results and their limits: Clinical and demographic metadata were provided uncurated, with the amount varying by source and participant.

The collaborating institutions used their own protocols to collect whole blood in K2EDTA tubes. For TCRbeta analysis, collaborator samples were shipped as frozen whole blood, as isolated PBMCs, or as DNA extracted from either sample type. TCRbeta CDR3 regions were amplified from genomic DNA by means of the immunoSEQ Assay, a bias-controlled multiplex PCR. On the authors' methods: Within the assay, amplification of reference gene primers was used to estimate how many nucleated cells each sample contained. To quantify the absolute abundance of each unique TCRbeta CDR3 rearrangement, sequence reads were collapsed and filtered. For each sample, productive Simpson clonality was calculated by taking the square root of Simpson's diversity index across productive rearrangements. TCRdb holds this immuneACCESS table with in-frame rearrangements only. Some clones are missing; in checked studies, unresolved V genes explain under half, and the rest has no known cause. V, J and clone size were drawn from that table, and D and trimming were deduced from the DNA. This sample comprises roughly 100,000 clones, 86% of them detected only once. 1.7% of the sample lies in the top ten.

The sequence came from a man older than 75 with acute or convalescent COVID-19. Sequenced material: peripheral blood. Recombination joined TRBV18 with TRBJ2-7, and TRBD1 matches 8 of the central bases. The DNA is TGTGCCAGCTCACCCAGACAGGGGTGGTACGAGCAGTACTTC. Its protein is CASSPRQGWYEQYF.